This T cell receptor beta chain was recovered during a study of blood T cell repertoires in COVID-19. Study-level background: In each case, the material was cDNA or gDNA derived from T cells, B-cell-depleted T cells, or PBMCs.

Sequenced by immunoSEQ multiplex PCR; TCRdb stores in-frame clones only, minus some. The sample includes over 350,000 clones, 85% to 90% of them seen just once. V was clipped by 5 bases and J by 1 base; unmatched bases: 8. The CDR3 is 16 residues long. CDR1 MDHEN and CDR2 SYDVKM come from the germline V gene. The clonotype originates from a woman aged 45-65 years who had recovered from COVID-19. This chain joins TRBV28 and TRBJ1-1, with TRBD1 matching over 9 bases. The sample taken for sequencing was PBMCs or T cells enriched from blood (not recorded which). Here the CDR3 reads CASSNPTGGSNTEAFF. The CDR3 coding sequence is TGTGCCAGCAGTAACCCGACAGGGGGATCGAACACTGAAGCTTTCTTT.